The 6 T cell receptor beta chains given below trace back to one sample, sequenced in a study of T cell responses to AZD1222 COVID-19 vaccine (dated by TCRdb to about 2021). Libraries were prepared through the immunoSEQ multiplex PCR assay. Held by TCRdb, this immuneACCESS table contains in-frame sequences only and omits some clones. Under half of the omission traces to an unresolved V gene where checked; the cause of the rest is unknown. This sample gives 130,000 to 150,000 clones in total; 90% to 95% of them show up just once. Over 1.1% of the sample rests with the top ten. The time point label, as the study defines it: baseline before first vaccination. Sequenced material: peripheral blood, taken on day 0 of AZD1222 vaccination. All receptors derive from an adult in good health.

This sequence joins TRBV10-2 and TRBJ2-1; tentative D call: TRBD2 (6 bases). Trimming stripped 0 bases from V and 8 bases from J, with 17 bases between. Germline V gene lookup returns CDR1 WSHSY and CDR2 SAAADI. This CDR3 comprises 16 residues. CDR3 sequence reads: CASSESTRTRQDEQFF. CDR3 nucleotides: TGCGCCAGCAGTGAGTCGACTAGGACCCGCCAAGATGAGCAGTTCTTC.

The chain joins TRBV11-3 to TRBJ2-2, with TRBD2 identical over 7 bases. The CDR3 runs to 12 residues. V shed 5 bases, J shed 6 bases, and the junction held 0 bases outside the gene matches. Germline V lookup: CDR1 SGHNT, CDR2 YENEEA. The CDR3 DNA reads as TGTGCCAGCAGCCGGGGGGCCGGGGAGCTGTTTTTT. Translating it yields CASSRGAGELFF.

The V and J genes are TRBV5-4 and TRBJ2-2; D may be TRBD2 (6 bases). This CDR3 is 17 amino acids long. Germline lookup yields CDR1 SGHNT and CDR2 YYREEE (reference sequence). The ends were cut back, 5 bases at V and 1 base at J, with 18 bases in the middle. The CDR3 region has the DNA TGTGCCAGCAGTCCTGCTAGCTGGGAGGTGAACACCGGGGAGCTGTTTTTT. Translation gives CASSPASWEVNTGELFF.

Comments on this clone: The sample has other DNA sequences that encode this CDR3 too. The rearrangement links TRBV18 to TRBJ2-1; perhaps TRBD1 as D (6 bases). Trimming shortened V by 2 bases and J by 0 bases, and 11 bases separated the two germline ends. CDR1 and CDR2 (germline): KGHSH, LQKENI. This CDR3 comprises 16 residues. Written as DNA, the CDR3 is TGTGCCAGCTCACCAAACAGGGCGAGCTCCTACAATGAGCAGTTCTTC. This codes for CASSPNRASSYNEQFF.

The chain couples TRBV4-1 to TRBJ1-1; perhaps TRBD1 as D (5 bases). Germline V gives CDR1 MGHRA, CDR2 YSYEKL. V was trimmed by 0 bases and J by 5 bases, leaving 13 bases between them. The CDR3 loop spans 15 amino acids. Here the CDR3 reads CASSQEVSGMTEAFF. CDR3 nucleotide sequence: TGCGCCAGCAGCCAAGAAGTTTCAGGGATGACTGAAGCTTTCTTT.

This CDR3 is CASSIGRVNNQPQHF. For the CDR3, the DNA is TGTGCCAGTAGTATTGGGAGGGTGAACAATCAGCCCCAGCATTTT. The rearrangement links TRBV19 to TRBJ1-5, with D hard to call. CDR3 length: 15 residues. Germline CDR1 is LNHDA and CDR2 is SQIVND (reference sequence). V lost 3 bases, J lost 3 bases, and 12 bases lay in between.